This T cell receptor (beta chain) was observed in a study of CD8+CD57+ T cells in acquired aplastic anemia. Overall study context: Sorted cells (CD4+ and CD8+) yielded DNA amounts that averaged about 3.4 ug.

To note about this clonotype: Its target is not known.

CDR3 and TCR beta VDJ profiling relied on genomic DNA as the template. TCRdb redid the calling of the reads with MiXCR, one entry per CDR3 protein. The table includes about 130,000 distinct CDR3 sequences, 48% detected once. Study conclusions and caveats: Overlap between patients and controls comprised roughly 28 CD8+ CDR3 sequences.

The germline gives CDR1 SEHNR, CDR2 FQNEAQ (reference sequence). The CDR3 is 14 amino acids. The ends lost 3 bases at V and 7 bases at J; junction bases unmatched: 7. The rearrangement links TRBV7-9 to TRBJ2-5, with 8 bases aligning to TRBD1. The sample taken for sequencing was sorted CD4+, CD8+, or CD8+CD57+ T cells (not recorded which) from PBMCs. The sequence derives from a human donor in good health, serving as a control. The CDR3 loop reads CASSFGQGRGTQYF. The CDR3, as DNA: TGTGCCAGCAGCTTCGGACAGGGTCGGGGGACCCAGTACTTC. Full variable domain (rest looked up from reference TRBV7-9 and TRBJ2-5): DTGVSQNPRHKITKRGQNVTFRCDPISEHNRLYWYRQTLGQGPEFLTYFQNEAQLEKSRLLSDRFSAERPKGSFSTLEIQRTEQGDSAMYLCASSFGQGRGTQYFGPGTRLLVL.